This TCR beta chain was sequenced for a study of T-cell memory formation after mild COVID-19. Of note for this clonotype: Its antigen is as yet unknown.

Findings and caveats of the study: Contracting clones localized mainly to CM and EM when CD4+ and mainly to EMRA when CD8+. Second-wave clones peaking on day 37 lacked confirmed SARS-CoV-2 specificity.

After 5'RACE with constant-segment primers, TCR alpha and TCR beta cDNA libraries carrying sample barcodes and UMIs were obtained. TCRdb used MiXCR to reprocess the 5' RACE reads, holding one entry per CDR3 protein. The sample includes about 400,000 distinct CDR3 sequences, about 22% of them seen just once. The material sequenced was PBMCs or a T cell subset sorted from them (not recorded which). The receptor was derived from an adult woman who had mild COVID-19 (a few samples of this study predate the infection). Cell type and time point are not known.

The CDR3 loop is CASSLAALLGTDTQYF. The DNA for the CDR3 is TGTGCCAGCAGCTTGGCTGCATTACTGGGCACAGATACGCAGTATTTT. The J gene is TRBJ2-3, the V gene TRBV11-2; D remains unclear. Trimming removed 3 bases at V and 1 base at J, with 14 bases between. Germline loops: CDR1 SGHAT, CDR2 FQNNGV. This CDR3 is built from 16 residues.